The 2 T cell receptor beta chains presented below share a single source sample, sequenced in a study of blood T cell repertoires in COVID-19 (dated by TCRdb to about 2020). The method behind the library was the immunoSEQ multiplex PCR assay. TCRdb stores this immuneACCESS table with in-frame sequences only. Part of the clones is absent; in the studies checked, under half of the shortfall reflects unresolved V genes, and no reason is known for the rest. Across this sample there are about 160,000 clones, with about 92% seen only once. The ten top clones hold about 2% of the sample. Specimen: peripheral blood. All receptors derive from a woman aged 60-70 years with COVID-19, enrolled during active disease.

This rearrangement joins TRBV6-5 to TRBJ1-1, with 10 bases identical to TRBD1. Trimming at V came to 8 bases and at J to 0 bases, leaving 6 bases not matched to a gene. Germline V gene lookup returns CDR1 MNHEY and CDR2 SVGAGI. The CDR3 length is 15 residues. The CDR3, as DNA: TGTGCCAGCGTGGACAGGGGGACCATGAACACTGAAGCTTTCTTT. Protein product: CASVDRGTMNTEAFF.

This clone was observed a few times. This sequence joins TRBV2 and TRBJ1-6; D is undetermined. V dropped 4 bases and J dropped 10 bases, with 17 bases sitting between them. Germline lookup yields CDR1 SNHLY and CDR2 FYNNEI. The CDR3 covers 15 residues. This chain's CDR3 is CASSGHGGSGSPLHF. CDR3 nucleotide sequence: TGTGCCAGCAGTGGGCACGGCGGCTCGGGATCACCCCTCCACTTT.